These 14 T cell receptor beta chains were all obtained from the same sample, sequenced in a study of molecular identifiers for immune sequencing clone quantification. TCRdb redid the calling of the PCR reads with MiXCR, one entry per CDR3 protein. The sample includes about 630,000 distinct CDR3 sequences, over 25% of them seen just once. Sequenced input: naive CD8+ T cells from blood, with Jurkat cell RNA spiked in. Subset: FACS-sorted CD8+CD4-CCR7+CD45RA+ naive T cells. These receptors were taken from a human donor in good health. Some libraries in this study had Jurkat cell RNA spiked in.

Note on this clonotype: A much bigger clone sits one base away, suggesting this may be a read error. V and J are TRBV10-3 and TRBJ2-3; a possible D gene is TRBD2 (6 bases). V lost 3 bases and J 8 bases, leaving 21 bases between the germline ends. Germline CDR1 ENHRY, CDR2 SYGVKD. This CDR3 has 16 amino acids. DNA of the CDR3: TGTGCCATCAGTGATCGCGCGTTGGCGGGGATAGGTACGCAGTATTTT. This sequence encodes CAISDRALAGIGTQYF.

Comments on this clonotype: Relative to the germline gene, one junction end is altered; a read error may explain this. The genes are TRBV7-2 and TRBJ2-7; the D is unclear. The CDR3 covers 13 residues. Germline lookup yields CDR1 SGHTA and CDR2 FQGNSA. This chain's CDR3 is CASSFSGSYEPYF. The CDR3 DNA is TGTGCCAGCAGCTTCTCTGGCTCCTACGAGCCGTACTTC.

A remark on this clonotype: Being one base from a much bigger clone, this may be a read error. The V call is TRBV14, the J call TRBJ2-3; D not resolved. The CDR3 spans 12 residues. V lost 7 bases, J lost 6 bases, and 11 bases lay in between. CDR1 SGHDN and CDR2 FVKESK come from the germline V gene. The DNA for the CDR3 is TGTGCCAGCAACCGAATGTCGGATACGCAGTATTTT. Encoded protein: CASNRMSDTQYF.

This chain connects TRBV7-9 to TRBJ2-2, with 8 bases aligning to TRBD1. The V gene's germline CDR1 is SEHNR and CDR2 FQNEAQ (reference sequence). The CDR3 sequence is 20 residues long. Trimming cost V 4 bases and J 1 base; bases outside gene matches: 17. The CDR3 region is CASSSRTNSIDRGNTGELFF. DNA for the CDR3: TGTGCCAGCAGCTCCCGAACAAATTCAATCGACAGGGGGAACACCGGGGAGCTGTTTTTT.

This clonotype has only a few counts. V and J are TRBV19 and TRBJ2-7; TRBD1 might be the D (5 bases). V was shortened by 4 bases and J by 2 bases, with 12 bases between the two germline ends. The CDR3 sequence is 14 residues long. From germline, CDR1 is LNHDA and CDR2 SQIVND (reference sequence). CDR3 in DNA: TGTGCCAGTAGTACTGCGACAGTTGCCTACGAGCAGTACTTC. This gives the protein CASSTATVAYEQYF.

This clonotype has just a few counts. The V gene is TRBV30, the J gene TRBJ1-2, with 8 bases lining up with TRBD1. J was trimmed by 4 bases and V by 8 bases; bases with no gene match: 9. CDR1 and CDR2 (germline): GTSNPN, SVGIG (reference sequence). CDR3 length: 13 residues. The CDR3 region has the DNA TGTGCCAGAACACAGGGGGTACTCTATGGCTACACCTTC. It yields the protein CARTQGVLYGYTF.

On this clonotype: A read error may explain this, as a much larger clone is one base away. The chain employs TRBV2 and TRBJ1-1, with D unresolved. This CDR3 contains 13 residues. Per germline, CDR1 SNHLY and CDR2 FYNNEI. The CDR3: CSSSDALNTEAFF. The CDR3 DNA is TGTTCCAGCAGTGATGCTTTGAACACTGAAGCTTTCTTT.

This clonotype was seen only a few times. The chain combines TRBV20-1 with TRBJ2-2, with 8 bases identical to TRBD2. CDR3 length: 14 amino acids. V shed 5 bases, J shed 4 bases, and the junction held 6 bases outside the gene matches. Germline loops: CDR1 DFQATT, CDR2 SNEGSKA (reference sequence). The CDR3 sequence is CSASGTSPTGELFF. CDR3 coding DNA: TGCAGTGCTTCCGGGACTAGTCCCACCGGGGAGCTGTTTTTT.

This clonotype was counted many times. This chain uses TRBV5-1 with TRBJ2-6; 7 nucleotides line up with TRBD2. The germline V gene has CDR1 SGHRS and CDR2 YFSETQ. J was trimmed by 2 bases and V by 4 bases; bases with no gene match: 6. The CDR3 covers 16 residues. The CDR3 sequence is CASSREARAGANVLTF. In DNA form, the CDR3 reads TGCGCCAGCAGCCGGGAGGCCAGGGCTGGGGCCAACGTCCTGACTTTC.

This clonotype was counted a few times. The gene calls are TRBV5-6 and TRBJ2-5, with TRBD1 matching over 7 bases. Germline CDR1 is SGHDT and CDR2 is YYEEEE. CDR3 length: 14 residues. The V gene end was trimmed by 0 bases and the J gene end by 6 bases; junction bases not matched to a gene: 5. The CDR3 DNA sequence: TGTGCCAGCAGCTTGGACAGGGGTTTTCAGACCCAGTACTTC. Translation: CASSLDRGFQTQYF.

This clonotype turned up a few times. The chain joins TRBV7-6 to TRBJ2-1; tentative D call: TRBD2 (6 bases). The ends were cut back, 5 bases at V and 5 bases at J, with 10 bases in the middle. CDR3 length: 13 amino acids. CDR1 and CDR2 (germline): SGHVS, FNYEAQ. In nucleotides, the CDR3 is TGTGCCAGCAGCGGCGGACTAAACAATGAGCAGTTCTTC. Its translation: CASSGGLNNEQFF.

The rearrangement links TRBV29-1 to TRBJ1-1; 7 nucleotides align to TRBD1. J was trimmed by 4 bases and V by 4 bases; bases with no gene match: 9. This CDR3 has 14 residues. The V gene's germline CDR1 is SQVTM and CDR2 ANQGSEA. DNA of the CDR3: TGCAGCGTTGGAGCGACAGGGTTGAGCACTGAAGCTTTCTTT. As protein: CSVGATGLSTEAFF.

J is TRBJ1-2 and V is TRBV27; 7 bases are shared with TRBD1. Trimming removed 4 bases from V and 4 bases from J; junction bases left unmatched: 6. Germline V gene sequence: CDR1 MNHEY, CDR2 SMNVEV (reference sequence). The CDR3 sequence is 14 residues long. The CDR3 nucleotides read TGTGCCAGCAGTTCCCAGGGGGGCTTCTATGGCTACACCTTC. Protein: CASSSQGGFYGYTF.

This chain uses TRBV24-1 with TRBJ2-1, with 13 bases matching TRBD2. V was pared by 9 bases and J by 6 bases, with 10 bases of the junction left unmatched. This CDR3 has 16 amino acids. Germline loops: CDR1 KGHDR, CDR2 SFDVKD. In nucleotides, the CDR3 is TGTGCCACCGGTGCGTACGGGACTAGCGGGACCAATGAGCAGTTCTTC. It encodes CATGAYGTSGTNEQFF.